Listed below are T cell receptor beta chains from one sample, sequenced in a study of CD8 T cells in ankylosing spondylitis. TCRdb re-called the 5' RACE reads through MiXCR, storing one row per CDR3 protein. The data contain some 300,000 distinct CDR3 sequences, 20% to 25% of them singletons. The sequenced sample consisted of blood, either unsorted or a sorted T cell fraction (not recorded which). These receptors all come from a female donor with ankylosing spondylitis or in good health (not recorded which). The CDR3 runs from the conserved cysteine through the conserved F or W. The D gene is left open where the match is weak. Only some rows state a clone size, as once, few, many or a class for expanded clones.

TRBV10-2	TRBJ2-3	once	TRBD1	TGCGCCACCTGGACAGGCGCAATGGAAGATACGCAGTATTTT	CATWTGAMEDTQYF
TRBV7-6	TRBJ1-2	-	-	TGTGCCAGCAGCCTTATGGGAGGGGATGGCTACACCTTC	CASSLMGGDGYTF
TRBV12-3/TRBV12-4	TRBJ2-5	many	-	TGTGCCAGCAGTGCCACCGACTTGGCCCAGTACTTC	CASSATDLAQYF
TRBV7-3	TRBJ1-1	-	TRBD1	TGTGCCAGCAGCTTAACCGGGACAGGGACCAACACTGAAGCTTTCTTT	CASSLTGTGTNTEAFF
TRBV19	TRBJ2-1	few	-	TGTGCCAGTAGTATAATGAGAAACAATGAGCAGTTCTTC	CASSIMRNNEQFF
TRBV6-5	TRBJ1-1	few	TRBD1	TGTGCCAGCAGTTACATTCTCCAGGGGGGGAGCACTGAAGCTTTCTTT	CASSYILQGGSTEAFF
TRBV12-3/TRBV12-4	TRBJ2-3	many	TRBD2	TGTGCCAGCAGTTTGAGCGGGAGGGCCGGGGATACGCAGTATTTT	CASSLSGRAGDTQYF
TRBV5-1	TRBJ2-3	-	TRBD2	TGCGCCAGCAGCACCCGACTAGCGGGGAGCACAGATACGCAGTATTTT	CASSTRLAGSTDTQYF
TRBV12-3/TRBV12-4	TRBJ1-5	few	-	TGTGCCAGCAGTTTAGGCTACGGCAATCAGCCCCAGCATTTT	CASSLGYGNQPQHF
TRBV20-1	TRBJ2-3	-	-	TGCAGTGCTAGGAGCGGCTACACAGATACGCAGTATTTT	CSARSGYTDTQYF
TRBV20-1	TRBJ2-5	-	-	TGCAGTATGGGGATAGGCGGAGAGGCCCAGTACTTC	CSMGIGGEAQYF
TRBV15	TRBJ2-5	many	-	TGTGCCACCAGCAGAGTGTCTGGGGGTTGGGGACAAGAGACCCAGTACTTC	CATSRVSGGWGQETQYF
TRBV4-2	TRBJ2-7	-	-	TGTGCCAGCAGCCAAGGCCCGGGACTGCCCTACGAGCAGTACTTC	CASSQGPGLPYEQYF